This T cell receptor beta chain is drawn from a study of a mutant IDH1 vaccine in newly diagnosed glioma. Study overall: Patients began vaccination 4-6 weeks after radiotherapy alone, or with temozolomide cycles.

Some clones are missing from TCRdb's copy, which holds only in-frame ones; the method was immunoSEQ multiplex PCR. This table has about 43,000 clones, roughly 83% appearing once. The time point was: week 23, last vaccination. Alongside topical imiquimod, each dose of vaccine comprised 300 ug of mutant IDH1 20-mer peptide. Diagnosis in the donors showed new WHO grade 3 or 4 astrocytomas that were IDH1-mutant and ATRX-lost. Trimming cost V 3 bases and J 4 bases, with 17 bases left between them. The CDR3 is made up of 16 amino acids. CDR1 and CDR2 (germline): SGHRS, YFSETQ. In this sample, this clone turned up once. The antigen is unknown. Study results and limitations: Seemingly, pseudoprogression had no relation to changes in the top peripheral T cell clonotypes.

This specimen was PBMCs, taken from a glioma patient whose treatment included an IDH1 peptide vaccine. This chain uses TRBV5-1 with TRBJ2-1; maybe TRBD1 (6 bases). This receptor was obtained from a woman aged 18-29 years with glioma. Some clones in this sample may be carry-over from other donors' samples. CDR3: CASSYRDLGAYNEQFF. In DNA form, the CDR3 reads TGCGCCAGCAGCTACCGAGATCTGGGGGCTTACAATGAGCAGTTCTTC.